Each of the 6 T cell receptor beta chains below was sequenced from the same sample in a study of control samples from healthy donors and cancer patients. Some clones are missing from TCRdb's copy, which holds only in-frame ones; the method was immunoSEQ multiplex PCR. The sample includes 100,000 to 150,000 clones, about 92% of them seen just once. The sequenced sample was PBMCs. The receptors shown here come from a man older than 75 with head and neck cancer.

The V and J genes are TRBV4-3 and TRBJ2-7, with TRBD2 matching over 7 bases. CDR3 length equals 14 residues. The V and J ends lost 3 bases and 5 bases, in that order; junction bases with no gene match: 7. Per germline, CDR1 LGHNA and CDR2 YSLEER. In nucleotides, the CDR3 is TGCGCCAGCAGCCATTCGGGACTACGACACGAGCAGTACTTC. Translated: CASSHSGLRHEQYF.

The CDR3 nucleotides are TGCGCCAGCAGACTATTACAGGGAGAGAACACTGAAGCTTTCTTT. It encodes CASRLLQGENTEAFF. J is TRBJ1-1 and V is TRBV10-2; the D gene is possibly TRBD1 (6 bases). Trimming removed 6 bases at V and 1 base at J, with 15 bases between. Germline CDR1 WSHSY, CDR2 SAAADI. CDR3 size: 15 residues.

CDR3 sequence (DNA): TGTGCCAGCAGTTCCACGGGACTAGCGGTGTACGAGCAGTACTTC. This codes for CASSSTGLAVYEQYF. J is TRBJ2-7 and V is TRBV6-5; TRBD2 matches at 11 bases. The V gene end was trimmed by 4 bases and the J gene end by 4 bases; junction bases not matched to a gene: 6. Germline V gene sequence: CDR1 MNHEY, CDR2 SVGAGI. The CDR3 loop spans 15 amino acids.

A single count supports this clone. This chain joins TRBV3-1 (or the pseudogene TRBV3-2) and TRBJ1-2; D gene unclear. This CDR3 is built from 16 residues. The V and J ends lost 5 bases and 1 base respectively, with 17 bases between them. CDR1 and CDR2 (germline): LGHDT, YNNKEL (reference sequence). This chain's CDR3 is CASSSGSHGLNYGYTF. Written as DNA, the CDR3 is TGTGCCAGCAGCTCCGGCAGCCACGGCCTTAACTATGGCTACACCTTC.

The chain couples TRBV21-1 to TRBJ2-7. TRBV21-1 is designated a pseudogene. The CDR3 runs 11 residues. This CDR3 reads CAGPALSEQYF. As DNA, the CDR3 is TGTGCCGGTCCGGCCCTCTCCGAGCAGTACTTC.

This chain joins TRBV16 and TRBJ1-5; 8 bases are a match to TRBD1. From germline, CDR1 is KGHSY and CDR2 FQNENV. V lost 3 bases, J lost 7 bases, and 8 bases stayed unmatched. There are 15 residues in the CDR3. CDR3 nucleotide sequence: TGTGCCAGCAGCCAGGAAGGACAGGGCTGGCAGCCCCAGCATTTT. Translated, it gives CASSQEGQGWQPQHF. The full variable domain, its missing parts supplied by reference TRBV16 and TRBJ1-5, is GEEVAQTPKHLVRGEGQKAKLYCAPIKGHSYVFWYQQVLKNEFKFLISFQNENVFDETGMPKERFSAKCLPNSPCSLEIQATKLEDSAVYFCASSQEGQGWQPQHFGDGTRLSIL.